Each of the 10 T cell receptor beta chains below was sequenced from the same sample in a study of control samples from healthy donors and cancer patients. Here immunoSEQ multiplex PCR was the method, and the copy in TCRdb shows in-frame clones only, minus some. The table shows 100,000 to 150,000 clones, with around 90% occurring only once. The sequenced sample consisted of blood. Receptors originate from a man aged 45-65 years in good health.

This clone showed up just once. CDR3 nucleotide sequence: TGTGCCAGCAGCCGACTGACAGGGGTGGTCGGCTACACCTTC. The encoded protein is CASSRLTGVVGYTF. This sequence joins TRBV6-2 or TRBV6-3 and TRBJ1-2, with 8 bases matching TRBD1. Germline CDR1 MNHEY, CDR2 SVGEGT. The length of the CDR3 is 14 residues. V dropped 6 bases and J dropped 8; count of bases not matched to a gene: 11.

The CDR3 loop reads CASSFRVGEKLFF. The CDR3 nucleotides are TGTGCCAGCAGTTTCAGGGTGGGTGAAAAACTGTTTTTT. V and J are TRBV27 and TRBJ1-4; D might be TRBD1 (5 bases). Germline CDR1 is MNHEY and CDR2 is SMNVEV (reference sequence). The CDR3 has 13 amino acids. Trimming removed 3 bases at V and 7 bases at J, with 9 bases between.

The rearrangement uses TRBV9 and TRBJ1-2; TRBD1 matches at 7 bases. Looked up from germline, CDR1 is SGDLS and CDR2 is YYNGEE. The ends lost 4 bases at V and 4 bases at J; junction bases unmatched: 10. The CDR3 runs 15 residues. For the CDR3, the DNA is TGTGCCAGCAGCCCCCGGACAGGTCCTCTCTATGGCTACACCTTC. Translating it yields CASSPRTGPLYGYTF.

This rearrangement joins TRBV29-1 to TRBJ1-1; TRBD1 agrees at 7 bases. Per germline, CDR1 SQVTM and CDR2 ANQGSEA. This CDR3 comprises 15 residues. Germline trimming cut 0 bases from V and 0 bases from J; bases unmatched to any gene: 4. This CDR3 is CSVEEKGQVNTEAFF. The CDR3 nucleotides are TGCAGCGTTGAAGAGAAAGGACAGGTGAACACTGAAGCTTTCTTT.

This clone has a count of ten or more. J is TRBJ1-2 and V is TRBV9; 8 bases match TRBD1. The CDR3 extends over 13 amino acids. V shed 2 bases and J 3 bases; nucleotides not matched to a gene: 0. CDR1 is SGDLS, CDR2 YYNGEE, per germline. The CDR3 DNA sequence: TGTGCCAGCAGCGTGGGACAGGACTATGGCTACACCTTC. It translates to CASSVGQDYGYTF.

This chain connects TRBV18 to TRBJ2-7; D gene uncertain. The V gene's germline CDR1 is KGHSH and CDR2 LQKENI. The germline V and J ends were trimmed by 3 bases and 7 bases, with 10 bases remaining between them. The CDR3 is 12 residues long. The CDR3 DNA follows: TGTGCCAGCTCACCCGGCGTGGGTGAGCAGTACTTC. Translation: CASSPGVGEQYF. Drawing the rest from reference TRBV18 and TRBJ2-7, the complete variable domain is NAGVMQNPRHLVRRRGQEARLRCSPMKGHSHVYWYRQLPEEGLKFMVYLQKENIIDESGMPKERFSAEFPKEGPSILRIQQVVRGDSAAYFCASSPGVGEQYFGPGTRLTVT.

The V call is TRBV6-5, the J call TRBJ1-1; no clear D. The V end was cut by 2 bases, the J end by 0 bases, with 10 bases between. The CDR3 sequence is 15 residues long. Looked up from germline, CDR1 is MNHEY and CDR2 is SVGAGI. CDR3 nucleotide sequence: TGTGCCAGCAGTTACGAGGGCGGACTGAACACTGAAGCTTTCTTT. Translated, it gives CASSYEGGLNTEAFF.

V gene TRBV4-3 combines with J gene TRBJ1-1, with a possible D match to TRBD1 (6 bases). This CDR3 is 15 amino acids long. The V end lost 4 bases, the J end lost 4 bases, and 16 bases lay between the germline ends. CDR1 is LGHNA, CDR2 YSLEER, per germline. The CDR3 loop is CASSLTGGGSTEAFF. CDR3 DNA sequence: TGCGCCAGCAGCCTCACCGGAGGGGGAAGCACTGAAGCTTTCTTT.

The chain has TRBV5-5 and TRBJ1-2; D remains ambiguous. CDR1 is SGHKS and CDR2 is YYEKEE in the germline V gene (reference sequence). V lost 3 bases, J lost 9 bases, and 15 bases lay in between. The CDR3 contains 13 residues. As DNA, the CDR3 is TGTGCCAGCAGCTGGACTGAGGAAACGAGCTACACCTTC. It translates to CASSWTEETSYTF.

This chain joins TRBV27 and TRBJ1-4; no definite D call. Per the germline V gene, CDR1 is MNHEY and CDR2 is SMNVEV (reference sequence). The CDR3 totals 14 residues. The V gene lost 2 bases and the J gene lost 5 bases, with 9 bases spanning the gap. The chain's CDR3 is CASSLRLRNEKLFF. The CDR3 DNA reads as TGTGCCAGCAGTTTAAGATTACGGAATGAAAAACTGTTTTTT.